This T cell receptor beta chain originates from a study of blood T cell repertoires in COVID-19. Turning to the study itself: In each case, the material was cDNA or gDNA derived from T cells, B-cell-depleted T cells, or PBMCs.

V was trimmed by 3 bases and J by 1 base, leaving 7 bases between them. Germline V lookup: CDR1 KGHDR, CDR2 SFDVKD. The CDR3 is made up of 14 amino acids. The repertoire was sequenced with immunoSEQ multiplex PCR; TCRdb's copy has only in-frame clones and lacks some. The table includes some 190,000 clones, 80% to 90% detected once. Sequenced material: peripheral blood. The rearrangement joins TRBV24-1 to TRBJ2-3; D is possibly TRBD2 (5 bases). The sequence was collected from a human donor with active or convalescent COVID-19. The donor label of this sample is uncertain. The CDR3 nucleotides are TGTGCCACCAGTGATCCGAGGGGCACAGATACGCAGTATTTT. It is translated as CATSDPRGTDTQYF.